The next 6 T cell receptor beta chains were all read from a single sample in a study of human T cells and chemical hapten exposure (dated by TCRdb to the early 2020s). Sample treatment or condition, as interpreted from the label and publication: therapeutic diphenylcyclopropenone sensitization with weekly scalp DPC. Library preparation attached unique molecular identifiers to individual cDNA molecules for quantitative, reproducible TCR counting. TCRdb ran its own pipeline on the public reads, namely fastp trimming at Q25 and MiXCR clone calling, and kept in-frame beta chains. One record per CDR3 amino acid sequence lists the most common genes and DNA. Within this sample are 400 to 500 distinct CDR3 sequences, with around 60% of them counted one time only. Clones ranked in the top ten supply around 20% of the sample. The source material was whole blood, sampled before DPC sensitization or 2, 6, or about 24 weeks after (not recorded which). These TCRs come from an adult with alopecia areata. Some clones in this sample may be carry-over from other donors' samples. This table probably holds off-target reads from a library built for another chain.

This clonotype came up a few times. The CDR3, as DNA: TGTGCCACCAGTGATTCCCGAGACTACAATGAGCAGTTCTTC. Protein sequence: CATSDSRDYNEQFF. The chain carries TRBV24-1 and TRBJ2-1, with D uncertain. Deletions cut 2 bases from V and 3 bases from J, with 7 bases between. CDR3 size: 14 residues. Germline loops: CDR1 KGHDR, CDR2 SFDVKD.

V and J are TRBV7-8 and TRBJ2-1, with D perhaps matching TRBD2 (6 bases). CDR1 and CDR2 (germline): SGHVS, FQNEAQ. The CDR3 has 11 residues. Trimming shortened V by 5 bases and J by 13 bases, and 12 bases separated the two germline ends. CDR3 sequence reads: CASSVRDFQFF. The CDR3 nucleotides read TGTGCCAGCAGCGTCCGGGACTTCCAGTTCTTC.

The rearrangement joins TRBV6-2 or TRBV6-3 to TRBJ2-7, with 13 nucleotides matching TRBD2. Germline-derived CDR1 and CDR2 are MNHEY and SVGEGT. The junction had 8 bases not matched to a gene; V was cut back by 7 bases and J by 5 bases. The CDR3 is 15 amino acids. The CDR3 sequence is CASKAGTSGVNEQYF. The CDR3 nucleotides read TGTGCCAGCAAGGCCGGGACTAGCGGGGTAAACGAGCAGTACTTC.

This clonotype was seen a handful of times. The CDR3 reads CASSASGVYNEQFF. CDR3 bases: TGTGCCAGCAGCGCCAGCGGGGTCTACAATGAGCAGTTCTTC. This chain connects TRBV28 to TRBJ2-1; 7 nucleotides line up with TRBD2. V was pared by 6 bases and J by 3 bases, with 5 bases of the junction left unmatched. The CDR3 has 14 amino acids. Germline-derived CDR1 and CDR2 are MDHEN and SYDVKM.

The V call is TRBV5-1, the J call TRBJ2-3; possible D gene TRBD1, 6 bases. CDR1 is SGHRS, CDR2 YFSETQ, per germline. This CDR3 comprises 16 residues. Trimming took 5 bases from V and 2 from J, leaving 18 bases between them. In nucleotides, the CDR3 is TGCGCCAGCAGTTCGGGACACTCCTTTAACACAGATACGCAGTATTTT. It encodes CASSSGHSFNTDTQYF.

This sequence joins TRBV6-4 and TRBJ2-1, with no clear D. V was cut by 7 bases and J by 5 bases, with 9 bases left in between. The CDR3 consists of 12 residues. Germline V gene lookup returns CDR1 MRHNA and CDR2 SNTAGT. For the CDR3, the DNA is TGTGCCAGCAAGGCCGCAAACAATGAGCAGTTCTTC. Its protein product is CASKAANNEQFF.